This entry lists 29 T cell receptor beta chains sequenced from one sample in a study of cytomegalovirus exposure and HLA in healthy donors. Assay used: immunoSEQ multiplex PCR; TCRdb lists only in-frame clones, some missing. The sample includes about 200,000 clones, 88% of them seen just once. The material sequenced was PBMCs. The receptor source for this set is a woman between 18 and 30 years old in good health and CMV-seronegative.

V gene TRBV6-1 combines with J gene TRBJ2-1; 8 bases align to TRBD2. This CDR3 is 15 amino acids long. CDR1 is MNHNS, CDR2 SASEGT, per germline. The ends lost 6 bases at V and 1 base at J; junction bases unmatched: 5. The CDR3 coding sequence is TGTGCCAGCAGCCTACTAGCGGAGTCCTACAATGAGCAGTTCTTC. Its translation is CASSLLAESYNEQFF.

This clone appeared a few times. The genes are TRBV6-5 and TRBJ1-5, with 7 positions matching TRBD1. J lost 5 bases, V lost 6 bases, and 10 bases had no gene match. Germline V lookup: CDR1 MNHEY, CDR2 SVGAGI. CDR3 size: 15 residues. CDR3 sequence reads: CASRKNQGGDQPQHF. The CDR3 bases are TGTGCCAGCAGGAAGAATCAGGGGGGAGATCAGCCCCAGCATTTT.

Comment on this clone: Different DNA sequences within this sample yield the same CDR3. CDR3 nucleotide sequence: TGTGCCAGCAGTGAAGTGGGGGAGGGCTACGAGCAGTACTTC. It codes for CASSEVGEGYEQYF. V usage is TRBV25-1 and J usage is TRBJ2-7; 7 bases fit TRBD2. CDR1 is MGHDK, CDR2 SYGVNS, per germline. The CDR3 totals 14 residues. The J segment lost 3 bases and the V segment lost 2 bases, leaving 4 bases of the junction unmatched.

This chain joins TRBV2 and TRBJ2-7, with 7 bases aligning to TRBD2. This CDR3 has 13 amino acids. The J segment lost 7 bases and the V segment lost 6 bases, leaving 9 bases of the junction unmatched. Germline values: CDR1 SNHLY, CDR2 FYNNEI. CDR3 nucleotides: TGTGCCAGCAGAGAGACTAGCTCTACGGAGCAGTACTTC. Translating it yields CASRETSSTEQYF.

This chain connects TRBV6-1 to TRBJ2-1, with D possibly being TRBD1 (5 bases). CDR3 size: 13 residues. The germline V and J ends were trimmed by 7 bases and 4 bases, with 11 bases remaining between them. CDR1 and CDR2 (germline): MNHNS, SASEGT. CDR3 residues: CASNMDIYNEQFF. The CDR3, as DNA: TGTGCCAGCAATATGGACATATACAATGAGCAGTTCTTC.

This clone was recorded a few times. This CDR3 is CASTDIAREQYF. DNA of the CDR3: TGTGCCAGCACCGATATAGCGAGGGAGCAGTACTTC. The rearrangement joins TRBV6-5 to TRBJ2-7; D is perhaps TRBD2 (5 bases). There are 12 residues in the CDR3. Trimming left V 7 bases short and J 7 bases short, with 14 bases between. Germline V gene data show CDR1 as MNHEY and CDR2 as SVGAGI.

The chain couples TRBV19 to TRBJ2-3, with 10 bases identical to TRBD2. After removal of 7 bases from V and 7 bases from J, the junction contained 11 bases not matched to a gene. The CDR3 covers 15 residues. CDR1 and CDR2 (germline): LNHDA, SQIVND (reference sequence). CDR3 amino acids: CASTPGASGRNTQYF. The CDR3 DNA follows: TGTGCCAGTACCCCCGGGGCTAGCGGGAGAAATACGCAGTATTTT.

This clone has a single count. The chain combines TRBV14 with TRBJ2-2; D possibly corresponds to TRBD1 (5 bases). Germline assignment: CDR1 SGHDN and CDR2 FVKESK. V lost 2 bases and J 6 bases, leaving 10 bases between the germline ends. The CDR3 sequence is 14 residues long. The CDR3 protein is CASSQIQGAGELFF. The CDR3 DNA reads TGTGCCAGCAGCCAAATTCAAGGGGCCGGGGAGCTGTTTTTT.

The CDR3 DNA sequence: TGTGCCAGCAGTGAACCGATATTGGGCGGGAGTGGAGGAGATACGCAGTATTTT. As protein: CASSEPILGGSGGDTQYF. The chain is built from TRBV2 and TRBJ2-3, with 7 positions matching TRBD2. J gave up 5 bases and V 2 bases, and 16 bases lay outside the gene matches. CDR1 is SNHLY and CDR2 is FYNNEI in the germline V gene. This CDR3 spans 18 amino acids.

This chain links TRBV7-2 with TRBJ2-3; 10 nucleotides line up with TRBD2. Germline CDR1 reads SGHTA; CDR2 reads FQGNSA. The CDR3 spans 18 residues. V shed 1 base, J shed 2 bases, and the junction held 9 bases outside the gene matches. This chain's CDR3 is CASSLVGSGGRDTDTQYF. CDR3 nucleotides: TGTGCCAGCAGCTTAGTTGGTAGCGGGGGGCGGGACACAGATACGCAGTATTTT.

The gene calls are TRBV19 and TRBJ2-7; 7 bases align to TRBD1. The CDR3 totals 18 residues. Germline CDR1 is LNHDA and CDR2 is SQIVND (reference sequence). J gave up 0 bases and V 7 bases, and 18 bases lay outside the gene matches. The CDR3 DNA reads as TGTGCCAGTAAGGGGGCTATTCCGGGCCTCTCCCACTCCTACGAGCAGTACTTC. This encodes CASKGAIPGLSHSYEQYF.

The CDR3 reads CASSIINEQFF. The CDR3 bases are TGTGCCAGCAGTATTATAAATGAGCAGTTCTTC. The rearrangement joins TRBV25-1 to TRBJ2-1, with D hard to call. V was pared by 5 bases and J by 7 bases, with 6 bases between. Germline V lookup: CDR1 MGHDK, CDR2 SYGVNS. This CDR3 region has 11 residues.

The rearrangement joins TRBV10-3 to TRBJ2-3, with TRBD2 matching 16 bases. V lost 8 bases to trimming and J lost 3 bases; unmatched junction nucleotides: 2. Germline V gives CDR1 ENHRY, CDR2 SYGVKD. This CDR3 region has 15 residues. CDR3 protein: CAIGTSGRETDTQYF. The CDR3 DNA reads TGTGCCATCGGGACTAGCGGGAGGGAAACAGATACGCAGTATTTT.

This clone showed up just once. Here the CDR3 reads CASSLIAGDTYEQYF. The CDR3 DNA sequence: TGTGCCAGCAGTTTGATAGCGGGAGACACCTACGAGCAGTACTTC. The rearrangement joins TRBV27 to TRBJ2-7; 9 nucleotides agree with TRBD2. Looked up from germline, CDR1 is MNHEY and CDR2 is SMNVEV (reference sequence). This CDR3 region has 15 residues. Trimming removed 3 bases from V and 2 bases from J; junction bases left unmatched: 5.

The chain carries TRBV7-9 and TRBJ1-1, with TRBD1 as a possible D gene (6 bases). Trimming cost V 3 bases and J 5 bases, with 10 bases left between them. The CDR3 totals 13 residues. From germline, CDR1 is SEHNR and CDR2 FQNEAQ (reference sequence). The CDR3 DNA is TGTGCCAGCAGCTTGAAGGGGGGGACTGAAGCTTTCTTT. As protein: CASSLKGGTEAFF.

This clone was counted a single time. V gene TRBV29-1 combines with J gene TRBJ2-5; no clear D. V shed 5 bases and J shed 3 bases, with 4 bases lying between them. This CDR3 has 10 amino acids. Germline V lookup: CDR1 SQVTM, CDR2 ANQGSEA. CDR3 in amino acids: CSVREETQYF. DNA for the CDR3: TGCAGCGTTCGGGAAGAGACCCAGTACTTC.

This clone was seen once. The gene calls are TRBV6-5 and TRBJ1-1; maybe TRBD1 (5 bases). The germline gives CDR1 MNHEY, CDR2 SVGAGI. This CDR3 region has 13 residues. The V end lost 2 bases, the J end lost 1 base, and 5 bases lay between the germline ends. DNA for the CDR3: TGTGCCAGCAGTTACGACAGGAACACTGAAGCTTTCTTT. Its protein is CASSYDRNTEAFF.

In DNA form, the CDR3 reads TGCGCCAGCAGCGTGAAGCTCGGACAGGGGGCAGGGGAGCAGTACTTC. Its protein product is CASSVKLGQGAGEQYF. This chain uses TRBV5-1 with TRBJ2-7; TRBD1 agrees at 11 bases. The ends lost 4 bases at V and 7 bases at J; junction bases unmatched: 13. Germline assignment: CDR1 SGHRS and CDR2 YFSETQ. CDR3 length: 16 amino acids.

This chain connects TRBV6-5 to TRBJ2-7; 7 bases are a match to TRBD1. The germline V gene has CDR1 MNHEY and CDR2 SVGAGI. Trimming at V came to 7 bases and at J to 2 bases, leaving 11 bases not matched to a gene. The length of the CDR3 is 15 residues. CDR3 amino acids: CASMGPSDRTYEQYF. DNA for the CDR3: TGTGCCAGCATGGGACCGTCGGACAGGACCTACGAGCAGTACTTC.

V usage is TRBV2 and J usage is TRBJ2-5, with TRBD2 matching 14 bases. J was trimmed by 7 bases and V by 5 bases; bases with no gene match: 6. The CDR3 covers 15 residues. Germline lookup yields CDR1 SNHLY and CDR2 FYNNEI. The CDR3 coding sequence is TGTGCCAGCAGTATGGGACTAGCGGGAGCCCTGACCCAGTACTTC. Translating gives CASSMGLAGALTQYF.

This chain joins TRBV5-6 and TRBJ2-1; D is unresolved. Trimming cost V 4 bases and J 6 bases, with 5 bases left between them. Germline V CDR1 and CDR2: SGHDT, YYEEEE. The CDR3 runs to 11 residues. Written as DNA, the CDR3 is TGTGCCAGCAGCAAACTCAATGAGCAGTTCTTC. It yields the protein CASSKLNEQFF.

The chain joins TRBV6-5 to TRBJ2-1; 9 nucleotides match TRBD2. Germline V CDR1 and CDR2: MNHEY, SVGAGI. The CDR3 spans 15 residues. V gave up 2 bases and J gave up 2 bases; unmatched junction bases: 1. CDR3 sequence (DNA): TGTGCCAGCAGTTACGCGGGAGGGCCCTACAATGAGCAGTTCTTC. Translated, it gives CASSYAGGPYNEQFF.

In its sample, this clone was seen once. The chain uses TRBV30 and TRBJ2-7, with 7 bases lining up with TRBD1. From germline, CDR1 is GTSNPN and CDR2 SVGIG (reference sequence). CDR3 size: 14 residues. V dropped 1 base and J dropped 2; count of bases not matched to a gene: 5. CDR3 nucleotide sequence: TGTGCCTGGAGTGCACTAGGGGGCCCCTACGAGCAGTACTTC. Translating gives CAWSALGGPYEQYF.

V gene TRBV7-8 combines with J gene TRBJ2-7; TRBD2 is a possible D gene (6 bases). V lost 4 bases to trimming and J lost 3 bases, with 13 bases between them. The CDR3 covers 14 residues. Germline V gene lookup returns CDR1 SGHVS and CDR2 FQNEAQ. The CDR3, as DNA: TGTGCCAGCAGCTCCCGACTAGATTTCTACGAGCAGTACTTC. Amino acid sequence: CASSSRLDFYEQYF.

The chain is built from TRBV6-4 and TRBJ2-2; no definite D call. The CDR3 is 16 residues long. Trimming cost V 5 bases and J 4 bases, with 17 bases left between them. The germline V gene has CDR1 MRHNA and CDR2 SNTAGT. The CDR3 sequence is CASSPGGSSSTGELFF. CDR3 nucleotides: TGTGCCAGCAGTCCGGGTGGTTCCTCCTCCACCGGGGAGCTGTTTTTT.

CDR3: CASSIKGVGYEQYF. For the CDR3, the DNA is TGTGCCAGTAGTATCAAGGGGGTGGGCTACGAGCAGTACTTC. The J gene is TRBJ2-7, the V gene TRBV19, with TRBD1 as a possible D gene (6 bases). Germline CDR1 is LNHDA and CDR2 is SQIVND (reference sequence). V gave up 3 bases and J gave up 3 bases, with 12 bases separating them. The CDR3 has 14 residues. The whole variable domain, remainder taken from reference TRBV19 and TRBJ2-7, is DGGITQSPKYLFRKEGQNVTLSCEQNLNHDAMYWYRQDPGQGLRLIYYSQIVNDFQKGDIAEGYSVSREKKESFPLTVTSAQKNPTAFYLCASSIKGVGYEQYFGPGTRLTVT.

The chain recombines TRBV19 with TRBJ2-2; 8 bases are shared with TRBD1. This CDR3 is built from 19 residues. The germline V gene has CDR1 LNHDA and CDR2 SQIVND (reference sequence). With 4 bases clipped from V and 7 bases from J, the junction kept 20 bases outside the gene matches. The CDR3 DNA follows: TGTGCCAGTAGTAGTCGGGACAGGTTCTCCTTATATCGTGTCGGGGAGCTGTTTTTT. This encodes CASSSRDRFSLYRVGELFF.

The chain joins TRBV5-1 to TRBJ2-1, with 11 bases fitting TRBD2. The germline V gene has CDR1 SGHRS and CDR2 YFSETQ. This CDR3 contains 15 residues. V was clipped by 0 bases and J by 9 bases; unmatched bases: 5. The CDR3 spells CASSLVAGGLGEQFF. The CDR3 DNA reads as TGCGCCAGCAGCTTGGTAGCGGGAGGGTTGGGTGAGCAGTTCTTC.

V usage is TRBV5-6 and J usage is TRBJ2-7; 7 positions match TRBD2. Per germline, CDR1 SGHDT and CDR2 YYEEEE. Germline trimming cut 3 bases from V and 4 bases from J; bases unmatched to any gene: 13. This CDR3 region has 16 residues. This chain's CDR3 is CASSSRKGLAEYEQYF. The CDR3 DNA sequence: TGTGCCAGCAGCTCCAGAAAGGGTCTAGCGGAATACGAGCAGTACTTC.